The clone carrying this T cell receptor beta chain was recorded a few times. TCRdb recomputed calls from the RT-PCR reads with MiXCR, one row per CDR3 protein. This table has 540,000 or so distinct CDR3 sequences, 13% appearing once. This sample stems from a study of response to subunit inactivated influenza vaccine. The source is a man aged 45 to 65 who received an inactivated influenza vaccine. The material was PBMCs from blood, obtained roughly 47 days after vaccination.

This CDR3 is CASSFAQASGNTIYF. CDR3 DNA: TGTGCCAGCAGTTTTGCTCAGGCCTCTGGAAACACCATATATTTT. This rearrangement joins TRBV12-3 or TRBV12-4 to TRBJ1-3; no clear D. Trimming cost V 3 bases and J 0 bases, with 9 bases left between them. This CDR3 has 15 residues.